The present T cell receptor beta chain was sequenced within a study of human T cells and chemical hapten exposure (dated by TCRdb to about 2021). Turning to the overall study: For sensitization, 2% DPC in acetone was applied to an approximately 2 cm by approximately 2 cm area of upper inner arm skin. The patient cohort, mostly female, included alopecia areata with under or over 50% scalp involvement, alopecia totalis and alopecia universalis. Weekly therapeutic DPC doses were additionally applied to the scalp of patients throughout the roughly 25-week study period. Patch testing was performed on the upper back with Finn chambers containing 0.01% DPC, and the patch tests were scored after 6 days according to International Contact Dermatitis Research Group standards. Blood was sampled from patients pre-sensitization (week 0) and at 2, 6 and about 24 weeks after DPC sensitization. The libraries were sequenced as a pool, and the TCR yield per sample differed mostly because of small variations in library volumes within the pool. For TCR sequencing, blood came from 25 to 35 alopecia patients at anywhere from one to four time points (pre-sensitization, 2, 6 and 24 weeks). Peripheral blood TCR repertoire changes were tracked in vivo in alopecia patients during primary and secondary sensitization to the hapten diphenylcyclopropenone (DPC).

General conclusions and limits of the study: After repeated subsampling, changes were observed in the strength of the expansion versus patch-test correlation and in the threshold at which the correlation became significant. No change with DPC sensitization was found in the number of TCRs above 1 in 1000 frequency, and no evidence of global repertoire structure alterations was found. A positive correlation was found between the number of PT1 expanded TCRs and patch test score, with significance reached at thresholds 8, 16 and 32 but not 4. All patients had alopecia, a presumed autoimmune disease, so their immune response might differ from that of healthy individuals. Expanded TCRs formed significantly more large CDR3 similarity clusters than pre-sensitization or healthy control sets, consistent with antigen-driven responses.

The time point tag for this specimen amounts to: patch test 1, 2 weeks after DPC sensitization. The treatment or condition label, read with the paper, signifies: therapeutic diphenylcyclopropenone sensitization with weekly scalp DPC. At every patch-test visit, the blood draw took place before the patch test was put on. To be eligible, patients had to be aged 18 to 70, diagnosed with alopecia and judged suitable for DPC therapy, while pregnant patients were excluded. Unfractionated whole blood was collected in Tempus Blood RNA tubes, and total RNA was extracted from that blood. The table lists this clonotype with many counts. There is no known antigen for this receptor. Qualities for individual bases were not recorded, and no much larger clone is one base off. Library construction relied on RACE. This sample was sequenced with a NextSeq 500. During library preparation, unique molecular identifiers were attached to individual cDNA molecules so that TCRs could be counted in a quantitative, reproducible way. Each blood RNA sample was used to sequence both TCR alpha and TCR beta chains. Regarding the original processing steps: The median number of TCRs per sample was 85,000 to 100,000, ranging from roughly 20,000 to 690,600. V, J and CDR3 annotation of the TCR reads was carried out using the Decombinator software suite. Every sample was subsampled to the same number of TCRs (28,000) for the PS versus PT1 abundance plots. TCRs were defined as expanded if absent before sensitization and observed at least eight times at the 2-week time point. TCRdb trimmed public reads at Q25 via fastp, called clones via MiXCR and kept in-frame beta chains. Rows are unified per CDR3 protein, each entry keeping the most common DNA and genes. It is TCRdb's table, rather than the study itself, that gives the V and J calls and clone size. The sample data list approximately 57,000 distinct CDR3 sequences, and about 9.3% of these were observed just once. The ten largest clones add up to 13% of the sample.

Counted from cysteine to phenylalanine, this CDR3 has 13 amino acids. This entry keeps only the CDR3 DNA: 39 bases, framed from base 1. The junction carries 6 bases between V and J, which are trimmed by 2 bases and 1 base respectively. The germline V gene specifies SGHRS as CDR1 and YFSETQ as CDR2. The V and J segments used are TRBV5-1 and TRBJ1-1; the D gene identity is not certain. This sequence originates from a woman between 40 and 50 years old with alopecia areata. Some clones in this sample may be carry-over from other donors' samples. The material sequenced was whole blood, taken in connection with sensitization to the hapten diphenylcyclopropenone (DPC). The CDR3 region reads CASSLRTNTEAFF. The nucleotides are TGCGCCAGCAGCTTACGGACGAACACTGAAGCTTTCTTT.